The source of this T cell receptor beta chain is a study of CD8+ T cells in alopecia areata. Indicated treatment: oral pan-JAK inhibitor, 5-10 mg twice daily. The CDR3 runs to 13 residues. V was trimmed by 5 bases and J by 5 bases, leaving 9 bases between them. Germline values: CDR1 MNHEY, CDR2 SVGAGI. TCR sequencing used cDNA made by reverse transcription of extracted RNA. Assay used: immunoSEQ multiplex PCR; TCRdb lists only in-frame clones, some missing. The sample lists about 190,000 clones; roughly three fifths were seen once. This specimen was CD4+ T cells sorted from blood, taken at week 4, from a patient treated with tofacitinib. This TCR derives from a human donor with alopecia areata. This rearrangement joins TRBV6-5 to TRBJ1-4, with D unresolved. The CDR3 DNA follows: TGTGCCAGCAGTCGGGGTAGGAATGAAAAACTGTTTTTT. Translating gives CASSRGRNEKLFF.